This T cell receptor beta chain was sequenced in a study of blood T cell repertoires in COVID-19. Libraries were prepared by immunoSEQ multiplex PCR; TCRdb keeps only in-frame clonotypes and omits some of them. The table has 200,000 to 300,000 clones, approximately 86% seen once. Between the trimmed V and J ends, which lost 0 bases and 6 bases, there was a span of 8 bases. The length of the CDR3 is 13 residues. The germline CDR1 and CDR2 sequences are SGHTA and FQGNSA. The V and J genes are TRBV7-2 and TRBJ1-2; a weak D match, TRBD1 (6 bases). Sequencing was done on a sample of peripheral blood. This receptor was obtained from a man between 25 and 39 years old with active or convalescent COVID-19. CDR3 coding DNA: TGTGCCAGCAGCTTAGCAGGGGACAATGGCTACACCTTC. Protein: CASSLAGDNGYTF.